These 22 T cell receptor beta chains were all obtained from the same sample, sequenced in a study of blood T cell repertoires in COVID-19. Assay used: immunoSEQ multiplex PCR; TCRdb lists only in-frame clones, some missing. Of about 110,000 clones listed, about 90% are singletons. Sequencing was carried out using peripheral blood. The source of these receptors is a woman aged 25 to 39 with acute or convalescent COVID-19.

V gene TRBV9 combines with J gene TRBJ1-1; D call uncertain. Per the germline V gene, CDR1 is SGDLS and CDR2 is YYNGEE. This CDR3 has 17 residues. Trimming removed 3 bases from V and 2 bases from J, with 20 bases in between. CDR3 protein: CASSATGGRRRNTEAFF. In DNA, the CDR3 is TGTGCCAGCAGCGCTACCGGCGGGCGGCGACGTAACACTGAAGCTTTCTTT.

CDR3 sequence: CASRGTGSANSPLHF. Written as DNA, the CDR3 is TGTGCCAGCAGGGGGACAGGGAGTGCTAATTCACCCCTCCACTTT. J is TRBJ1-6 and V is TRBV6-5, with TRBD1 matching over 9 bases. The V segment lost 6 bases and the J segment 6 bases; nucleotides outside the gene matches: 6. CDR1 and CDR2 from the germline V gene are MNHEY and SVGAGI. The CDR3 covers 15 residues.

This rearrangement joins TRBV28 to TRBJ1-2; D gene uncertain. This CDR3 is built from 15 residues. The V end was cut by 6 bases, the J end by 4 bases, with 18 bases between. Germline CDR1 and CDR2: MDHEN and SYDVKM. CDR3 nucleotide sequence: TGTGCCAGCAGCTTCACAACAGCGGGTGGCTATGGCTACACCTTC. Translated, it gives CASSFTTAGGYGYTF.

V gene TRBV27 combines with J gene TRBJ2-7; a weak D match, TRBD1 (6 bases). Trimming took 2 bases from V and 2 from J, leaving 13 bases between them. The CDR3 is 15 residues long. Looked up from germline, CDR1 is MNHEY and CDR2 is SMNVEV (reference sequence). The CDR3 protein is CASSLRGDTTYEQYF. In DNA form, the CDR3 reads TGTGCCAGCAGTTTACGTGGGGACACGACCTACGAGCAGTACTTC.

This clone was detected only once. This chain links TRBV19 with TRBJ1-2; D may be TRBD1 (5 bases). The CDR3 is 13 residues long. Germline CDR1 LNHDA, CDR2 SQIVND (reference sequence). Deletions cut 6 bases from V and 8 bases from J, with 16 bases between. The CDR3 DNA is TGTGCCAGTAGAGGGACTGAAATAAGAGGCTACACCTTC. Its translation: CASRGTEIRGYTF.

This clone was detected only once. This CDR3 is also generated by other DNA sequences in the sample. This chain uses TRBV27 with TRBJ1-1; D is unclear. The CDR3 contains 13 residues. V was cut by 5 bases and J by 1 base, with 8 bases left in between. Germline V gene data show CDR1 as MNHEY and CDR2 as SMNVEV (reference sequence). This CDR3 is CASSLNRNTEAFF. CDR3 DNA sequence: TGTGCCAGCAGTCTGAACAGGAACACTGAAGCTTTCTTT.

The chain links TRBV27 to TRBJ1-4; weak D call: TRBD1 (6 bases). The ends were cut back, 6 bases at V and 4 bases at J, with 15 bases in the middle. CDR3 size: 15 residues. Germline assignment: CDR1 MNHEY and CDR2 SMNVEV (reference sequence). CDR3 coding DNA: TGTGCCAGCAGAGCTCCAGGGGCGTTTAATGAAAAACTGTTTTTT. Its protein is CASRAPGAFNEKLFF.

This clone was picked up one time. V usage is TRBV20-1 and J usage is TRBJ2-3; the match to TRBD2 covers 7 bases. The CDR3 length is 14 residues. CDR1 and CDR2 from the germline V gene are DFQATT and SNEGSKA (reference sequence). V dropped 3 bases and J dropped 7; count of bases not matched to a gene: 10. Here the CDR3 reads CSASAGEDWYTQYF. CDR3 in DNA: TGCAGTGCTAGTGCGGGGGAAGACTGGTATACGCAGTATTTT.

The chain carries TRBV4-3 and TRBJ2-7; a weak D match, TRBD2 (6 bases). V lost 3 bases and J lost 4, with 16 bases in between. The CDR3 contains 15 residues. Germline V gene lookup returns CDR1 LGHNA and CDR2 YSLEER. The CDR3 spells CASSQAGRNFYEQYF. CDR3 sequence (DNA): TGCGCCAGCAGCCAGGCGGGACGAAATTTTTACGAGCAGTACTTC.

The CDR3 spells CASSISSSYNEQFF. Here the CDR3 DNA reads TGTGCCAGCAGCATCTCGAGCTCCTACAATGAGCAGTTCTTC. The V call is TRBV11-2, the J call TRBJ2-1; D is ambiguous. The CDR3 loop spans 14 amino acids. Deletions cut 5 bases from V and 0 bases from J, with 8 bases between. Germline lookup yields CDR1 SGHAT and CDR2 FQNNGV.

This clone has only one observation. This chain links TRBV19 with TRBJ2-3, with 9 bases aligning to TRBD2. Trimming at V came to 3 bases and at J to 4 bases, leaving 11 bases not matched to a gene. The CDR3 loop spans 17 amino acids. Germline CDR1 LNHDA, CDR2 SQIVND (reference sequence). The CDR3 spells CASSILSLAGHSDTQYF. CDR3 sequence (DNA): TGTGCCAGTAGTATCCTCTCGCTAGCGGGACACTCAGATACGCAGTATTTT.

The chain uses TRBV11-3 and TRBJ1-4; 7 nucleotides align to TRBD1. The V gene's germline CDR1 is SGHNT and CDR2 YENEEA. CDR3 length: 14 residues. Unmatched junction bases numbered 6, after V lost 5 bases and J lost 6 bases. In DNA, the CDR3 is TGTGCCAGCAGCGAAGGGACAGATTATGAAAAACTGTTTTTT. Protein: CASSEGTDYEKLFF.

V usage is TRBV27 and J usage is TRBJ1-3; no definite D call. Germline-derived CDR1 and CDR2 are MNHEY and SMNVEV (reference sequence). CDR3 length: 15 residues. V lost 2 bases and J lost 0, with 8 bases in between. CDR3 DNA: TGTGCCAGCAGTTTAGGGCCCCACTCTGGAAACACCATATATTTT. Translating it yields CASSLGPHSGNTIYF.

CDR3 loop: CASSQGADGSYEQYF. In DNA form, the CDR3 reads TGCGCCAGCAGCCAAGGGGCAGACGGCTCCTACGAGCAGTACTTC. The chain has TRBV4-1 and TRBJ2-7; D gene ambiguous. V lost 1 base and J 0 bases, leaving 10 bases between the germline ends. Germline V lookup: CDR1 MGHRA, CDR2 YSYEKL. The CDR3 is 15 residues long.

This clone occurred once. The junction shows a germline mismatch at one end, possibly a read error. V is TRBV6-4 and J is TRBJ1-3, with D possibly matching TRBD1 (6 bases). This CDR3 is 16 amino acids long. The germline CDR1 and CDR2 sequences are MRHNA and SNTAGT. The CDR3 nucleotides read TGTGCCAGCAGAAAGTACCTACCCATACAAGGACAGAACTCTGCTTTT. It encodes CASRKYLPIQGQNSAF.

The chain recombines TRBV14 with TRBJ2-1; 10 positions agree with TRBD2. The V and J ends lost 1 base and 10 bases, in that order; junction bases with no gene match: 13. The CDR3 loop spans 17 amino acids. CDR1 and CDR2 (germline): SGHDN, FVKESK. CDR3 amino acids: CASSQATLAGAVKEQFF. The DNA of the CDR3 is TGTGCCAGCAGCCAAGCAACGCTAGCGGGGGCTGTGAAGGAGCAGTTCTTC.

CDR3 nucleotide sequence: TGCAGCGTTCTATTCTGGGAGACCCAGTACTTC. Translating gives CSVLFWETQYF. V gene TRBV29-1 combines with J gene TRBJ2-5; no clear D. This CDR3 has 11 amino acids. The V end lost 5 bases, the J end lost 5 bases, and 9 bases lay between the germline ends. Germline V gene lookup returns CDR1 SQVTM and CDR2 ANQGSEA.

The genes are TRBV28 and TRBJ2-7, with D unresolved. This CDR3 spans 15 amino acids. In germline, CDR1 is MDHEN, CDR2 SYDVKM. Trimming left V 4 bases short and J 4 bases short, with 17 bases between. The CDR3 DNA reads TGTGCCAGCAGTTCCCCCGGAGATCATCCGTACGAGCAGTACTTC. Translated: CASSSPGDHPYEQYF.

This chain uses TRBV7-2 with TRBJ1-3; perhaps TRBD1 as D (6 bases). CDR3 length: 14 amino acids. V shed 3 bases and J shed 4 bases, with 10 bases lying between them. Germline assignment: CDR1 SGHTA and CDR2 FQGNSA. CDR3 amino acids: CASSLGAFGNTIYF. The DNA for the CDR3 is TGTGCCAGCAGCTTGGGGGCCTTCGGAAACACCATATATTTT.

The chain couples TRBV5-1 to TRBJ1-5; 9 bases match TRBD1. V shed 4 bases, J shed 2 bases, and the junction held 4 bases outside the gene matches. The germline V gene encodes CDR1 SGHRS and CDR2 YFSETQ. The CDR3 contains 15 residues. CDR3 sequence reads: CASSPGTGRNQPQHF. CDR3 in DNA: TGCGCCAGCAGCCCAGGGACAGGGCGCAATCAGCCCCAGCATTTT. The whole variable domain, filled in from reference TRBV5-1 and TRBJ1-5, reads KAGVTQTPRYLIKTRGQQVTLSCSPISGHRSVSWYQQTPGQGLQFLFEYFSETQRNKGNFPGRFSGRQFSNSRSEMNVSTLELGDSALYLCASSPGTGRNQPQHFGDGTRLSIL.

The chain links TRBV10-2 to TRBJ2-7; 10 bases agree with TRBD2. CDR3 length: 14 residues. The germline gives CDR1 WSHSY, CDR2 SAAADI. The J segment lost 2 bases and the V segment lost 3 bases, leaving 1 base of the junction unmatched. CDR3 residues: CASSDSGRPYEQYF. The CDR3 DNA sequence: TGCGCCAGCAGTGATAGCGGGAGGCCCTACGAGCAGTACTTC.

V usage is TRBV11-2 and J usage is TRBJ2-7; the match to TRBD2 covers 12 bases. Germline CDR1 is SGHAT and CDR2 is FQNNGV. This CDR3 spans 17 amino acids. The V and J ends lost 5 bases and 5 bases, in that order; junction bases with no gene match: 13. The CDR3 DNA reads TGTGCCAGCAGCCTTAGTTGGCTAGCGGGAGGGATCGACGAGCAGTACTTC. Encoded protein: CASSLSWLAGGIDEQYF.